The source of this T cell receptor (beta chain) is a study of shared clonotypes between healthy human individuals (dated by TCRdb to 2018 to 2021). At the level of the whole study: A couple of women and three men aged 18 to 49 years were included in the cohort. Per donor, three plates each were used for CD4 naive and CD4 memory, two for CD8 naive, and one for CD8 memory. The study deeply sequenced blood TCR repertoires of about five healthy adults to estimate repertoire size and the extent of clonotype sharing between individuals. Libraries were prepared and TCR repertoires were sequenced by different laboratories using diverse techniques, in order to increase sequencing depth and limit assay-specific biases. Between about 0.8 and 9 billion PBMCs per donor were obtained by leukapheresis. Beyond this particular receptor, the publication reports: Based on pairwise subsampling, the degree of clonotype sharing among donors was expected to be affected by sequencing depth. Sharing across a few donors was observed for about 5% of naive CD4, 3% to 3.5% of naive CD8, 2.3% of memory CD4, and roughly 0.43% of memory CD8 clonotypes. Sampling was restricted to blood, and TCR repertoires in tissue are likely to differ from TCR repertoires in blood. Naive subsets generally had larger estimated clonotype richness than memory subsets did. Even with the large sequencing depth, rarefaction of the sorted-subset datasets indicated that sequencing was incomplete. Compared with non-shared clonotypes, clonotypes shared by all four sorted-subset donors had higher generation probabilities. The small number of donors limited the genetic and exposure-history diversity represented.

CDR1 MNHEY and CDR2 SVGAGI are derived from the germline V gene. Reading from cysteine to phenylalanine, the CDR3 counts 14 amino acids. CDR3 DNA is the only sequence kept; it has 42 bases, read in frame from the first base. V drops 2 bases and J drops 9 bases, leaving 14 bases in between. Healthy HIV-negative adults with no recently reported acute infections or vaccinations were included as donors. Every donor was a Caucasian adult living in Nashville, Tennessee, USA. CD4+ T cells were enriched by magnetic negative selection, after which naive cells were positively selected on CD45RA and the negative fraction was taken as the memory subset. Blood was obtained by leukapheresis, after which PBMCs were separated by Ficoll-Histopaque density gradient centrifugation and cryopreserved in liquid nitrogen vapor phase. Purity and quantity of every magnetically sorted T cell population were checked by analytical flow cytometry. Each sorted fraction had its genomic DNA isolated and then quantified by UV absorbance on a Nanodrop 2000c.

This clone has only one observation. The antigen it binds to is not known. Qualities for individual bases were not recorded, and no much larger clone is one base off. TCR CDR3 regions were amplified from genomic DNA by multiplex PCR using the deep immunoSEQ assay. Extracted genomic DNA from each cell subset was spread evenly across all wells of several immunoSEQ 96-well plates, with each plate serving as a replicate. For sorted subsets, each replicate PCR was loaded with roughly 200 ng genomic DNA, equivalent to 25,000 to 30,000 T cell genomes. Purified libraries were measured with a Qubit 3.0 fluorometer, size-checked on a Bioanalyzer 2100, and measured again with the KAPA Library Quantification kit. Every immunoSEQ 96-well plate was sequenced on a separate single-read 150-cycle Illumina NextSeq 550 flow cell. The study's own analysis went as follows. Because only junctional sequences without quality scores were contained in the immunoSEQ output, filtering matching that applied to full-length reads could not be performed. Sequences were annotated with PyIR, a Python wrapper for IgBLAST v1.9, using IMGT germline references to assign V/J genes and CDR3. Reads with weak V/J assignments (E-value above 1e-6), missing CDR3, stop codons, out-of-frame junctions, or ambiguous translated residues were removed. A V3J clonotype was defined by an identical inferred V gene, J gene, and CDR3 amino acid sequence. The percentage overlap between two repertoires was calculated by dividing the number of shared unique clonotypes by the size of the smaller repertoire. RTK rarefaction, the Chao1 estimator, and Recon v2.1 estimates of unobserved clonotypes were used to assess repertoire richness. Generation probabilities were computed with OLGA for all TCRbeta clonotypes obtained by the gDNA method from several donors. In TCRdb, the immuneACCESS table is reduced to in-frame sequences with V and J assigned. These tables do not hold every clone; where another copy was compared, an unresolved V gene accounts for under half, and the others remain unexplained. V, J and clone size are those of that table, while D and trimming were read from the DNA. The sample contains 500,000 to 550,000 clones, more than 95% of them found a single time. The ten largest account for 0.055% to 0.075% of the sample.

Rearrangement joined TRBV6-5 to TRBJ2-4; the D gene is perhaps TRBD1, from 6 matching bases. The sequencing input was naive CD4+ T cells sorted from blood. The label giving this sample's cell subset or site can be read as: CD45RA+ positively selected. This TCR derives from a woman aged 25 to 39 in good health. CDR3 sequence: CASSYAGVTGIQYF. The DNA is TGTGCCAGCAGTTACGCTGGCGTGACAGGCATTCAGTACTTC.